This entry lists 30 T cell receptor beta chains sequenced from one sample in a study of beta chain features in type 1 diabetes. As every portion of the isolated RNA was reverse transcribed, the sequencing read expressed TCRB transcripts. Sequenced by immunoSEQ multiplex PCR; TCRdb stores in-frame clones only, minus some. The table includes roughly 330,000 clones, around 10% detected once. Sequencing input: naive CD4+ T cells from blood. The receptors here all came from a woman in her twenties or thirties in good health.

This chain connects TRBV6-1 to TRBJ2-1, with 10 bases fitting TRBD1. This CDR3 is 15 amino acids long. Germline V CDR1 and CDR2: MNHNS, SASEGT. The junction had 9 bases not matched to a gene; V was cut back by 5 bases and J by 8 bases. The CDR3 region has the DNA TGTGCCAGCAGTCCCCAAGGGACAGGGGCCGATGAGCAGTTCTTC. Protein: CASSPQGTGADEQFF.

The sample holds a few counts of this clone. The chain employs TRBV9 and TRBJ2-7, with 8 bases that match TRBD1. The V gene's germline CDR1 is SGDLS and CDR2 YYNGEE. This CDR3 is 13 amino acids long. Trimming cost V 2 bases and J 4 bases; bases outside gene matches: 2. As DNA, the CDR3 is TGTGCCAGCAGCGTTACAGGGGGTTACGAGCAGTACTTC. Translation gives CASSVTGGYEQYF.

This clone appeared a few times. This chain joins TRBV7-2 and TRBJ2-1; TRBD2 matches at 12 bases. The germline gives CDR1 SGHTA, CDR2 FQGNSA. CDR3 size: 16 residues. V lost 2 bases to trimming and J lost 7 bases; unmatched junction nucleotides: 6. CDR3 sequence (DNA): TGTGCCAGCAGCTTACCACTAGCGGGGGGTCGGAATGAGCAGTTCTTC. It is translated as CASSLPLAGGRNEQFF.

This clone was counted only a few times. V and J are TRBV5-1 and TRBJ2-3, with D tentatively TRBD2 (7 bases). This CDR3 has 16 amino acids. V was clipped by 4 bases and J by 6 bases, with 21 bases between them. Germline CDR1 and CDR2: SGHRS and YFSETQ. CDR3 sequence (DNA): TGCGCCAGCAGCCTGGGGGCGAGCGGGAACACGGATACGCAGTATTTT. This sequence encodes CASSLGASGNTDTQYF. Full variable domain (rest looked up from reference TRBV5-1 and TRBJ2-3): KAGVTQTPRYLIKTRGQQVTLSCSPISGHRSVSWYQQTPGQGLQFLFEYFSETQRNKGNFPGRFSGRQFSNSRSEMNVSTLELGDSALYLCASSLGASGNTDTQYFGPGTRLTVL.

The chain employs TRBV28 and TRBJ1-5, with TRBD1 matching 7 bases. J gave up 7 bases and V 4 bases, and 7 bases lay outside the gene matches. This CDR3 region has 14 residues. CDR1 is MDHEN, CDR2 SYDVKM, per germline. The CDR3, as DNA: TGTGCCAGCAGTTGGCCGACAGGGACCCAGCCCCAGCATTTT. Protein product: CASSWPTGTQPQHF.

The chain has TRBV11-2 and TRBJ2-1; D is undetermined. Germline V CDR1 and CDR2: SGHAT, FQNNGV. The ends were cut back, 1 base at V and 5 bases at J, with 12 bases in the middle. This CDR3 spans 15 amino acids. CDR3 amino acids: CASSLVPSTDNEQFF. CDR3 bases: TGTGCCAGCAGCTTAGTCCCTTCCACGGACAATGAGCAGTTCTTC.

This clone has only a few counts. This chain joins TRBV4-3 and TRBJ2-2; a possible D gene is TRBD1 (7 bases). CDR3 length: 16 residues. Trimming left V 0 bases short and J 7 bases short, with 15 bases between. Germline values: CDR1 LGHNA, CDR2 YSLEER. The CDR3 coding sequence is TGCGCCAGCAGCCAAGATTACGGAGGGGGCGGCGGGGAGCTGTTTTTT. It codes for CASSQDYGGGGGELFF.

The chain has TRBV5-1 and TRBJ2-7; 9 positions agree with TRBD1. The germline V gene encodes CDR1 SGHRS and CDR2 YFSETQ. V lost 4 bases, J lost 0 bases, and 5 bases stayed unmatched. This CDR3 spans 15 amino acids. The CDR3: CASSEQGAGSYEQYF. The CDR3 coding sequence is TGCGCCAGCAGCGAACAGGGGGCCGGCTCCTACGAGCAGTACTTC.

This clone was found a few times. This chain joins TRBV10-3 and TRBJ2-5; D is possibly TRBD2 (7 bases). V lost 6 bases to trimming and J lost 5 bases, with 16 bases between them. CDR3 size: 14 residues. CDR1 is ENHRY and CDR2 is SYGVKD in the germline V gene. CDR3 bases: TGTGCCATCAGCTTAGGGGGGGCTGTGGAGACCCAGTACTTC. Translated, it gives CAISLGGAVETQYF.

The chain employs TRBV5-1 and TRBJ2-5, with 7 bases matching TRBD1. Per the germline V gene, CDR1 is SGHRS and CDR2 is YFSETQ. With 1 base clipped from V and 2 bases from J, the junction kept 5 bases outside the gene matches. The CDR3 sequence is 15 residues long. CDR3 DNA sequence: TGCGCCAGCAGCTTGTCCCCGACAGGGCAAGAGACCCAGTACTTC. This translates into CASSLSPTGQETQYF.

This chain connects TRBV5-8 to TRBJ2-7, with TRBD1 identical over 9 bases. V lost 4 bases and J lost 5; bases outside the gene matches: 7. The CDR3 has 14 amino acids. The V gene's germline CDR1 is SGHTS and CDR2 YDEGEE. The CDR3 reads CASSRAGTGNEQYF. In DNA form, the CDR3 reads TGTGCCAGCAGCAGAGCCGGGACAGGGAACGAGCAGTACTTC. The whole variable domain, remainder taken from reference TRBV5-8 and TRBJ2-7, is EAGVTQSPTHLIKTRGQQATLRCSPISGHTSVYWYQQALGLGLQFLLWYDEGEERNRGNFPPRFSGRQFPNYSSELNVNALELEDSALYLCASSRAGTGNEQYFGPGTRLTVT.

The sample holds a few counts of this clone. This rearrangement joins TRBV30 to TRBJ1-2, with 11 bases aligning to TRBD1. With V trimmed by 6 bases and J by 6 bases, 9 bases remained unmatched. CDR3 length equals 14 residues. Looked up from germline, CDR1 is GTSNPN and CDR2 is SVGIG (reference sequence). The CDR3: CACHRTGGAHGYTF. CDR3 in DNA: TGTGCCTGTCACAGGACAGGGGGCGCCCATGGCTACACCTTC.

The chain carries TRBV27 and TRBJ2-7, with D perhaps matching TRBD1 (6 bases). V lost 2 bases and J lost 2, with 13 bases in between. The CDR3 runs 15 residues. Germline V gives CDR1 MNHEY, CDR2 SMNVEV (reference sequence). The CDR3 loop reads CASSLVGQGPYEQYF. CDR3 nucleotide sequence: TGTGCCAGCAGTTTAGTGGGGCAGGGGCCCTACGAGCAGTACTTC.

The chain combines TRBV2 with TRBJ2-2; no clear D gene. The CDR3 covers 14 residues. The V and J ends lost 1 base and 0 bases respectively, with 3 bases between them. Germline CDR1 is SNHLY and CDR2 is FYNNEI. The CDR3 nucleotides are TGTGCCAGCAGTGAAGGGCCGAACACCGGGGAGCTGTTTTTT. Protein: CASSEGPNTGELFF.

This clone was seen more than once but under ten times. The chain uses TRBV7-2 and TRBJ2-4; TRBD2 matches 12 bases. Germline values: CDR1 SGHTA, CDR2 FQGNSA. This CDR3 is built from 15 residues. The ends lost 2 bases at V and 7 bases at J; junction bases unmatched: 3. The CDR3, as DNA: TGTGCCAGCAGCTTACGTGGGACTAGCGGGAACATTCAGTACTTC. Amino acids: CASSLRGTSGNIQYF.

V and J are TRBV7-6 and TRBJ2-2; tentatively, D is TRBD1 (6 bases). The CDR3 consists of 16 residues. The germline V gene encodes CDR1 SGHVS and CDR2 FNYEAQ. Trimming shortened V by 1 base and J by 1 base, and 10 bases separated the two germline ends. The CDR3 DNA is TGTGCCAGCAGCTTAGGCCCCAGGGGGAACACCGGGGAGCTGTTTTTT. Residues: CASSLGPRGNTGELFF.

The chain joins TRBV14 to TRBJ1-1, with 9 bases aligning to TRBD1. Germline V gives CDR1 SGHDN, CDR2 FVKESK. J gave up 4 bases and V 4 bases, and 4 bases lay outside the gene matches. The CDR3 length is 14 residues. The DNA of the CDR3 is TGTGCCAGCAGCCCCTTGACAGGGGGCACTGAAGCTTTCTTT. Its translation is CASSPLTGGTEAFF.

The chain is built from TRBV2 and TRBJ2-3; TRBD1 is a possible D gene (5 bases). V shed 7 bases and J shed 1 base, with 9 bases lying between them. Germline lookup yields CDR1 SNHLY and CDR2 FYNNEI. The CDR3 sequence is 13 residues long. The CDR3 bases are TGTGCCAGCATAACACAGGGCACAGATACGCAGTATTTT. Translation gives CASITQGTDTQYF. The entire variable domain, with the rest obtained from reference TRBV2 and TRBJ2-3, is as follows: EPEVTQTPSHQVTQMGQEVILRCVPISNHLYFYWYRQILGQKVEFLVSFYNNEISEKSEIFDDQFSVERPDGSNFTLKIRSTKLEDSAMYFCASITQGTDTQYFGPGTRLTVL.

The chain uses TRBV7-9 and TRBJ2-7; 7 bases line up with TRBD2. Germline assignment: CDR1 SEHNR and CDR2 FQNEAQ (reference sequence). After removal of 7 bases from V and 3 bases from J, the junction contained 12 bases not matched to a gene. The CDR3 extends over 15 amino acids. The CDR3 sequence is CASTNWREKGYEQYF. CDR3 bases: TGTGCCAGCACCAACTGGCGGGAGAAGGGCTACGAGCAGTACTTC.

At least ten counts were recorded for this clone. The chain is built from TRBV30 and TRBJ2-3; D uncertain. V lost 3 bases, J lost 0 bases, and 4 bases lay in between. The CDR3 totals 12 residues. Germline CDR1 and CDR2: GTSNPN and SVGIG (reference sequence). Here the CDR3 DNA reads TGTGCCTGGAGCGGGAGCACAGATACGCAGTATTTT. This encodes CAWSGSTDTQYF.

V usage is TRBV9 and J usage is TRBJ2-3, with TRBD2 identical over 11 bases. Unmatched junction bases numbered 5, after V lost 0 bases and J lost 2 bases. Germline V gene lookup returns CDR1 SGDLS and CDR2 YYNGEE. This CDR3 has 17 residues. CDR3 in amino acids: CASSVATSGASTDTQYF. CDR3 DNA sequence: TGTGCCAGCAGCGTAGCGACTAGCGGGGCCTCCACAGATACGCAGTATTTT.

Details on this clone: Other DNA sequences in this sample translate to the same CDR3. The V and J genes are TRBV4-3 and TRBJ2-5; 12 positions agree with TRBD2. Trimming cost V 3 bases and J 2 bases; bases outside gene matches: 1. The CDR3 is 15 residues long. Per germline, CDR1 LGHNA and CDR2 YSLEER. For the CDR3, the DNA is TGCGCCAGCAGCCAGGGGACTAGCGGGCAAGAGACCCAGTACTTC. Translating gives CASSQGTSGQETQYF.

V is TRBV4-2 and J is TRBJ2-1; 10 nucleotides match TRBD2. The CDR3 runs to 16 residues. The germline CDR1 and CDR2 sequences are LGHNA and YNFKEQ. V lost 1 base to trimming and J lost 8 bases; unmatched junction nucleotides: 8. This CDR3 reads CASSQASGRARDEQFF. The CDR3 DNA sequence: TGTGCCAGCAGCCAAGCCAGCGGGAGGGCAAGGGATGAGCAGTTCTTC.

Only a few counts were recorded for this clone. The V gene is TRBV7-9, the J gene TRBJ2-7, with TRBD1 identical over 7 bases. With V trimmed by 5 bases and J by 2 bases, 6 bases remained unmatched. The germline V gene encodes CDR1 SEHNR and CDR2 FQNEAQ (reference sequence). This CDR3 is built from 14 residues. CDR3 sequence reads: CASSLWDSTYEQYF. The CDR3 DNA reads TGTGCCAGCAGCCTTTGGGACAGTACCTACGAGCAGTACTTC. The full variable domain, in which reference TRBV7-9 and TRBJ2-7 provide the parts outside the CDR3, is DTGVSQNPRHKITKRGQNVTFRCDPISEHNRLYWYRQTLGQGPEFLTYFQNEAQLEKSRLLSDRFSAERPKGSFSTLEIQRTEQGDSAMYLCASSLWDSTYEQYFGPGTRLTVT.

This clone was seen only a few times. This sequence joins TRBV28 and TRBJ2-3; TRBD2 matches 10 bases. With V trimmed by 3 bases and J by 1 base, 4 bases remained unmatched. This CDR3 region has 16 residues. Germline-derived CDR1 and CDR2 are MDHEN and SYDVKM. The CDR3 nucleotides read TGTGCCAGCAGTTTGGCGCTAGCGGGGGGCACAGATACGCAGTATTTT. This encodes CASSLALAGGTDTQYF. The full variable domain, its missing parts supplied by reference TRBV28 and TRBJ2-3, is DVKVTQSSRYLVKRTGEKVFLECVQDMDHENMFWYRQDPGLGLRLIYFSYDVKMKEKGDIPEGYSVSREKKERFSLILESASTNQTSMYLCASSLALAGGTDTQYFGPGTRLTVL.

This clone was seen only a few times. Other DNA variants within this sample encode the same CDR3. The rearrangement links TRBV18 to TRBJ2-7, with a weak D call TRBD2 (6 bases). The CDR3 extends over 12 amino acids. The germline V gene encodes CDR1 KGHSH and CDR2 LQKENI. Trimming removed 0 bases at V and 7 bases at J, with 7 bases between. The CDR3 sequence: CASSPPGGEQYF. The CDR3 bases are TGTGCCAGCTCACCACCGGGAGGTGAGCAGTACTTC.

The chain combines TRBV9 with TRBJ2-1; 11 positions match TRBD1. The V gene end was trimmed by 3 bases and the J gene end by 2 bases; junction bases not matched to a gene: 1. The CDR3 extends over 15 amino acids. Germline CDR1 is SGDLS and CDR2 is YYNGEE. CDR3 nucleotide sequence: TGTGCCAGCAGCGCGGGACAGGGGGCCTACAATGAGCAGTTCTTC. Translating gives CASSAGQGAYNEQFF.

The V call is TRBV7-3, the J call TRBJ2-7; 10 nucleotides align to TRBD2. CDR3 length: 15 amino acids. The germline V gene has CDR1 SGHTA and CDR2 FQGTGA. Trimming cost V 1 base and J 7 bases; bases outside gene matches: 7. The CDR3: CASSLIGLAGEEQYF. The CDR3 nucleotides read TGTGCCAGCAGCTTAATAGGCCTAGCGGGAGAAGAGCAGTACTTC.

This clone was seen a handful of times. The chain is built from TRBV4-3 and TRBJ2-2, with D perhaps matching TRBD2 (5 bases). CDR1 is LGHNA, CDR2 YSLEER, per germline. V was trimmed by 7 bases and J by 1 base, leaving 7 bases between them. The CDR3 runs 13 residues. The CDR3 DNA sequence: TGCGCCAGCATCGGAGGGAACACCGGGGAGCTGTTTTTT. Translation: CASIGGNTGELFF.

V usage is TRBV27 and J usage is TRBJ2-6, with D maybe TRBD2 (6 bases). The V gene lost 1 base and the J gene lost 5 bases, with 12 bases spanning the gap. The CDR3 contains 16 residues. CDR1 is MNHEY and CDR2 is SMNVEV in the germline V gene (reference sequence). CDR3 sequence: CASSLLGGRRANVLTF. CDR3 coding DNA: TGTGCCAGCAGTTTATTGGGGGGTAGACGGGCCAACGTCCTGACTTTC.